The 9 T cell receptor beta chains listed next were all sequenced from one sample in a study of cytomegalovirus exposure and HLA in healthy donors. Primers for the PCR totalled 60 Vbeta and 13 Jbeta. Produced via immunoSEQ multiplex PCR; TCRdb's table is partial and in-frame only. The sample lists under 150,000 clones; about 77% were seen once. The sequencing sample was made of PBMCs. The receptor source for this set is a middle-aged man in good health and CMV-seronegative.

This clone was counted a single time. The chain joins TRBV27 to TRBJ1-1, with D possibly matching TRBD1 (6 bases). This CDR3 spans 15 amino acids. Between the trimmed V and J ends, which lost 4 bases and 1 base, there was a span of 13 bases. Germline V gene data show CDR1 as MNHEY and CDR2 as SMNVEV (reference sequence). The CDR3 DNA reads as TGTGCCAGCAGTTGGGGGCGGGTCGCGAACACTGAAGCTTTCTTT. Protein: CASSWGRVANTEAFF.

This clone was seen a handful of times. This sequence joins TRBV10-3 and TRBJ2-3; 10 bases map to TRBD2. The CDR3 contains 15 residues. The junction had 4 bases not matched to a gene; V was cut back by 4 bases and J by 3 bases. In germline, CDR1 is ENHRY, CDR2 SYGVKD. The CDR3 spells CAISASGRGTDTQYF. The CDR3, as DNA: TGTGCCATCAGTGCTAGCGGGAGAGGTACAGATACGCAGTATTTT.

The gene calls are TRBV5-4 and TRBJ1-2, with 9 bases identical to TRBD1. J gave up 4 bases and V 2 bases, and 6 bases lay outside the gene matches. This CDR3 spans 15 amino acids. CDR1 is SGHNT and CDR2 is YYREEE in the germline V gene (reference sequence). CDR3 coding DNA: TGTGCCAGCAGCTTAAACCGGGACAGGGCCTATGGCTACACCTTC. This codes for CASSLNRDRAYGYTF. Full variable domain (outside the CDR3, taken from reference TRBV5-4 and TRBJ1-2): ETGVTQSPTHLIKTRGQQVTLRCSSQSGHNTVSWYQQALGQGPQFIFQYYREEENGRGNFPPRFSGLQFPNYSSELNVNALELDDSALYLCASSLNRDRAYGYTFGSGTRLTVV.

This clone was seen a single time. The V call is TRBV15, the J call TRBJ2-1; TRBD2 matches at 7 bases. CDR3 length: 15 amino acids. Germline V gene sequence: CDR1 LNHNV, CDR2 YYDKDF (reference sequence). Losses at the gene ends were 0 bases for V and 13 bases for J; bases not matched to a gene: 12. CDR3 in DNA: TGTGCCACCAGCAGAGATCTGACTAGCCGGGGTTCACAGTTCTTC. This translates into CATSRDLTSRGSQFF.

For the CDR3, the DNA is TGTGCCAGCAGTGAATTAACAGGGCCTAACTATGGCTACACCTTC. It specifies CASSELTGPNYGYTF. V is TRBV6-1 and J is TRBJ1-2; D perhaps matches TRBD1 (6 bases). The CDR3 consists of 15 residues. CDR1 MNHNS and CDR2 SASEGT come from the germline V gene. Trimming took 2 bases from V and 0 from J, leaving 10 bases between them.

The DNA for the CDR3 is TGCGCCAGCAGGGGCGAGATCCCAGATACGCAGTATTTT. It codes for CASRGEIPDTQYF. V is TRBV5-1 and J is TRBJ2-3, with no clear D. V was cut by 5 bases and J by 4 bases, with 11 bases left in between. CDR1 and CDR2 (germline): SGHRS, YFSETQ. The CDR3 runs to 13 residues.

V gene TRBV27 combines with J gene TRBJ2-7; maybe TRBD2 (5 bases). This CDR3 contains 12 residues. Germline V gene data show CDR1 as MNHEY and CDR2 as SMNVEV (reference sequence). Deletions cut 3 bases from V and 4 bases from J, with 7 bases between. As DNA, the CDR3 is TGTGCCAGCAGTTTGTCGGGATACGAGCAGTACTTC. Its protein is CASSLSGYEQYF.

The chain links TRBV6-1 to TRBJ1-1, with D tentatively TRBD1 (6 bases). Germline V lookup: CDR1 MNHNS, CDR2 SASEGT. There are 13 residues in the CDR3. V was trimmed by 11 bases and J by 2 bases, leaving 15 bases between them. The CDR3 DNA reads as TGTGCCGGCGCGGCAGGGGAAAACACTGAAGCTTTCTTT. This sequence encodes CAGAAGENTEAFF.

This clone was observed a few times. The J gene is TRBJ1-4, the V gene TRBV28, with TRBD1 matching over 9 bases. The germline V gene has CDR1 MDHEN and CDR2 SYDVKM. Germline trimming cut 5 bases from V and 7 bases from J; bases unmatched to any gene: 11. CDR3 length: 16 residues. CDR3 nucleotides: TGTGCCAGCAGTCCCCGGGGACAGGGAGGGTTTGAAAAACTGTTTTTT. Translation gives CASSPRGQGGFEKLFF.